What follows describes a single T cell receptor beta chain. The antigen it binds to is not known. The sample holds no much larger clone one base away, and base qualities are not on file. The data are from a study of CD8 T cells in Susac syndrome (dated by TCRdb to about 2019). About the study as a whole: The study used repertoire sequencing to test whether antigen drove CD8+ T cell activation and differentiation in Susac syndrome. Clonality of the CD8+ T cell repertoire was compared between over 10 healthy donors, roughly 14 Susac syndrome patients and under 19 multiple sclerosis patients. What the study reported, not specific to this receptor: The study acknowledged that relatively few individuals were included in the TCR sequencing and HLA analysis.

Peripheral blood CD8+ and CD4+ T cells from healthy donors, Susac syndrome patients and multiple sclerosis patients were profiled using high-throughput TCR beta sequencing. The healthy donors served as controls matched for age and sex. Bulk CD8+ and CD4+ T cells were purified by magnetic negative isolation, whereas CD8+ TEMRA cells were enriched by FACS. Blood was drawn into EDTA tubes, processed within 24 hours, and PBMCs were isolated by density gradient centrifugation. PBMCs destined for TCR sequencing were cryopreserved in liquid nitrogen and later thawed in a 37 °C water bath. A purity of at least 90% was achieved for sorted or isolated CD4+, CD8+ and CD8+ TEMRA cells. RNA was extracted using the RNeasy kit, and about 0.45 to 1 ug of the RNA was reverse transcribed with random hexamers. The immunoSEQ multiplex PCR assay, which covers 54 Vbeta and 13 Jbeta segments, was used to amplify TCR beta CDR3 regions. To correct PCR amplification bias, a synthetic template baseline was used for both primer optimization and computational correction. The original pipeline was this. Only productive sequences were kept, with reads annotated to V, D and J genes according to IMGT and analyzed in immunoSEQ Analyzer. Clonality was computed as one minus Shannon entropy normalized by log2 of the number of productive unique sequences. For each patient and control, public and private clones were evaluated within the 100 most prevalent clones. Clones were defined as Susac-specific when absent from the healthy and MS cohorts, from fewer than 1,300 published viral clones and from other ImmuneACCESS disease sequences. TCRdb itself trimmed the public reads at Q25 with fastp, ran MiXCR and retained productive beta chains. Identical CDR3 protein sequences are pooled into one entry, listed with their most common genes and DNA. TCRdb assigned the V and J calls; the authors' analysis was not used. A total of about 140,000 distinct CDR3 sequences appear in this sample, 94% of them only once. The biggest ten clones account for approximately 0.27% of the sample.

There are 15 amino acids in the CDR3, from cysteine to phenylalanine inclusive. The entry retains the CDR3 DNA only, 45 bases that are in frame from base 1. Sequences MNHEY (CDR1) and SMNVEV (CDR2) are obtained from the germline V gene (reference sequence). V and J are truncated by 6 bases and 4 bases respectively, leaving an intervening sequence of 16 bases. The chain links TRBV27 with TRBJ2-1, and TRBD2 may be the D gene, going by 6 matching bases. This clonotype was obtained from a human donor in good health. The sequenced sample was CD8+ T cells from PBMCs. The DNA sequence follows: TGTGCCAGCAGAATATCCCGGGGGACTTACAATGAGCAGTTCTTC. It is translated as CASRISRGTYNEQFF.